This TCR beta chain was recovered during a study of blood T cell repertoires in COVID-19. There are 15 residues in the CDR3. CDR1 and CDR2 (germline): ENHRY, SYGVKD. V was clipped by 3 bases and J by 5 bases; unmatched bases: 6. Assay used: immunoSEQ multiplex PCR; TCRdb lists only in-frame clones, some missing. The repertoire has a few hundred thousand clones, about 91% of them found once; the top ten carry 3.5% to 5.5%. This clonotype was obtained from a woman between 40 and 55 years old who had recovered from COVID-19. The sample consisted of peripheral blood. This sequence joins TRBV10-3 and TRBJ2-2, with TRBD2 identical over 7 bases. The CDR3 nucleotides are TGTGCCATCAGTGATAGGGCTAGCGGTACCGGGGAGCTGTTTTTT. Translating gives CAISDRASGTGELFF.